The rows below give T cell receptor beta chains drawn from one sample of a study of T cell repertoires in cytomegalovirus infection. Their antigen targets remain unknown. TCRdb reprocessed the reads with MiXCR, giving one entry per CDR3 protein. The table lists some 920,000 distinct CDR3 sequences, around 31% of them singletons, with 11% to 15% in the top ten. This specimen was cultured CD8+ T cells from PBMCs, taken from culture after CMV antigen stimulation. These receptors came from a human donor in good health (CMV status not recorded). Some clones in this sample may be carry-over from other donors' samples. The CDR3 runs from the conserved cysteine through the conserved F or W. D genes are given only for firm matches. Clone size is shown for a subset of rows, as once, few, many or a class of expanded clone.

cdr3_nt	cdr3_aa	j_call	v_call	d_call	clone_size
TGTGCCAGCAACCTTGCTCGGGATGAGCAGTTCTTC	CASNLARDEQFF	TRBJ2-1	TRBV6-2/TRBV6-3	.	few
TGCAGTGCTAGAGAGGCAGGTGTGGGGGCGTGGTACCAAGAGACCCAGTACTTC	CSAREAGVGAWYQETQYF	TRBJ2-5	TRBV20-1	.	.
TGTGCCAGCAGCGAGGATAGACTAGCGGTCACAGATACGCAGTATTTT	CASSEDRLAVTDTQYF	TRBJ2-3	TRBV7-6	TRBD2	.
TGTGCCAGCAGCCGAGGGGCCCACTCCTACAATGAGCAGTTCTTC	CASSRGAHSYNEQFF	TRBJ2-1	TRBV7-8	.	many
TGCGCCAGCAGTCCTACAGGGAGGACCCCCCACACTGAAGCTTTCTTT	CASSPTGRTPHTEAFF	TRBJ1-1	TRBV4-1	.	.
TGTGCCAGCAGTTTATTTAGTAGCAATCAGCCCCAGCATTTT	CASSLFSSNQPQHF	TRBJ1-5	TRBV28	.	.
TGTGCCAGCAGTCTGGACAGAACCAATTCACCCCTCCACTTT	CASSLDRTNSPLHF	TRBJ1-6	TRBV28	.	few
TGTGCCAGCAGCTTACCCCGGGACAGTTCTTCCGGGGAGCTGTTTTTT	CASSLPRDSSSGELFF	TRBJ2-2	TRBV7-8	TRBD1	many
TGTGCCAGCAGCTTCCCCGACAGGGTGGGCAGCAATGAGCAGTTCTTC	CASSFPDRVGSNEQFF	TRBJ2-1	TRBV7-9	TRBD1	.
TGTGCCAGCAGCGAACTAGCGGGGAAGGTTCAGACCCAGTACTTC	CASSELAGKVQTQYF	TRBJ2-5	TRBV12-3/TRBV12-4	TRBD2	many
TGTGCCAGCAGTAGACAGTCAACTAATGAAAAACTGTTTTTT	CASSRQSTNEKLFF	TRBJ1-4	TRBV6-2/TRBV6-3	.	.
TGTGCCAGCTGGAGAAGGGGACAAGGTCACAATGAGCAGTTCTTC	CASWRRGQGHNEQFF	TRBJ2-1	TRBV7-9	.	few
TGTGCCAGCAGGGAAGAAGGGACAGCCAGAGAAGCTTTCTTT	CASREEGTAREAFF	TRBJ1-1	TRBV3-1	TRBD1	few
TGTGCCAGCAACCTAGGGGACTATAGCAATCAGCCCCAGCATTTT	CASNLGDYSNQPQHF	TRBJ1-5	TRBV7-2	.	many
TGTGCCAGCAGCTCTCCGGACATGTCCTACGAGCAGTACTTC	CASSSPDMSYEQYF	TRBJ2-7	TRBV6-5	.	.
TGTGCCAGCAGCTTAGTCCCGGGACTAGCAGAAGAGCAGTTCTTC	CASSLVPGLAEEQFF	TRBJ2-1	TRBV7-2	TRBD2	.
TGCGCCAGCAGCCAAGAAGAAGTCCTGACCGGGAGGGGGAACACCGGGGAGCTGTTTTTT	CASSQEEVLTGRGNTGELFF	TRBJ2-2	TRBV4-1	TRBD2	.
TGTGCCAGCAGCCTACCGGCTAGAAGCTATGGCTACACCTTC	CASSLPARSYGYTF	TRBJ1-2	TRBV7-2	.	.
TGTGCCAGTAGTATTTCGAGCGGGGTGTACAATGAGCAGTTCTTC	CASSISSGVYNEQFF	TRBJ2-1	TRBV19	TRBD2	.
TGTGCCAGCAGCTTACTTGCCACGTTGCAGGCGGGGAATGAAAAACTGTTTTTT	CASSLLATLQAGNEKLFF	TRBJ1-4	TRBV7-6	.	many
TGTGCCAGCACGGCCTGGGGGGGAGACTACAATGAGCAGTTCTTC	CASTAWGGDYNEQFF	TRBJ2-1	TRBV7-8	TRBD2	.
TGTGCCAGCAGCTTGGTTCCCGGGACAGGGGAGGAGGATAACTATGGCTACACCTTC	CASSLVPGTGEEDNYGYTF	TRBJ1-2	TRBV5-5	TRBD1	.
TGCAGTGCTAGAGTGGGTAGCGATCCCCAATCTAAACAGCCCCAGCATTTT	CSARVGSDPQSKQPQHF	TRBJ1-5	TRBV20-1	.	many
TGTGCCAGCAGCTTAACCAGGTTCGGCAAAAACATTCAGTACTTC	CASSLTRFGKNIQYF	TRBJ2-4	TRBV7-9	.	.
TGTGCCAGTAGTGGGGGTCAGGGGGCACGGCAGCCCCAGCATTTT	CASSGGQGARQPQHF	TRBJ1-5	TRBV19	TRBD1	few
TGTGCCAGCAGTGGGGACGACAATAACCCTAATTCACCCCTCCACTTT	CASSGDDNNPNSPLHF	TRBJ1-6	TRBV6-2/TRBV6-3	.	.
TGCAGCGTTGACTTGGGACAGGGCTTTAACTATGGCTACACCTTC	CSVDLGQGFNYGYTF	TRBJ1-2	TRBV29-1	TRBD1	few
TGTGCCACCAGTGATCGGACACTGGACAGTGTAAGGACAGATACGCAGTATTTT	CATSDRTLDSVRTDTQYF	TRBJ2-3	TRBV24-1	.	.
TGTGCCGCAGGGGCGGGGGGGCGTCATGAGCAGTTCTTC	CAAGAGGRHEQFF	TRBJ2-1	TRBV6-6	TRBD2	few
TGTGCCATCAGTGAAACGGACACTGAAGCTTTCTTT	CAISETDTEAFF	TRBJ1-1	TRBV10-3	.	few
TGTGCCAGCAGCCAAGATCAGGTTTGGGACAGGGACGAAAAACTGTTTTTT	CASSQDQVWDRDEKLFF	TRBJ1-4	TRBV14	TRBD1	.
TGTGCCAGCAGCCCGTCGGGGCAGGGAAGATTGCAGACCCAGTACTTC	CASSPSGQGRLQTQYF	TRBJ2-5	TRBV7-9	.	.
TGTGCCAGCAGCTTATTAGCGGTGGTCACCGGGGAGCTGTTTTTT	CASSLLAVVTGELFF	TRBJ2-2	TRBV7-9	.	.